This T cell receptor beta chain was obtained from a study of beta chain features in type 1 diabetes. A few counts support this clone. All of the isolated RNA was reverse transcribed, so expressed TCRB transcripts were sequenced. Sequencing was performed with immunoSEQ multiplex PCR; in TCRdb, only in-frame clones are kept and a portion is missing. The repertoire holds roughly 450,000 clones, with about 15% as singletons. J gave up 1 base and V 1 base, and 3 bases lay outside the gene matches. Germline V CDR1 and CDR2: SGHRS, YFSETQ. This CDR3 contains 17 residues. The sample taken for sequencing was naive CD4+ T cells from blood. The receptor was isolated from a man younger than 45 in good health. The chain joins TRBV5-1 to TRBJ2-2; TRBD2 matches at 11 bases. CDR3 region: CASSLTSGGLNTGELFF. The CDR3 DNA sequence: TGCGCCAGCAGCTTGACTAGCGGGGGCTTGAACACCGGGGAGCTGTTTTTT.